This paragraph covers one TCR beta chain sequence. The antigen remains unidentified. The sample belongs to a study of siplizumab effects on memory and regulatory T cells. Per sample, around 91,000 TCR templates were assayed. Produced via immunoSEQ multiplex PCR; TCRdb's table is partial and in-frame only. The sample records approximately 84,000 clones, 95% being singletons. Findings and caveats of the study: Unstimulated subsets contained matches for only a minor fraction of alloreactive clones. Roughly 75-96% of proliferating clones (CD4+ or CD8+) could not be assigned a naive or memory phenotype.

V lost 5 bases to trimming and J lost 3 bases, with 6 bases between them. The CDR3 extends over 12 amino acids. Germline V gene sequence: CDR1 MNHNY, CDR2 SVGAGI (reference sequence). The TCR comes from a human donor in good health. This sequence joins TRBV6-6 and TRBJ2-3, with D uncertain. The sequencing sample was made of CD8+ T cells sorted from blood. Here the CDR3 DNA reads TGTGCCAGCAGTCCAGTTACAGATACGCAGTATTTT. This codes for CASSPVTDTQYF.